This passage covers 30 T cell receptor beta chains from one sample sequenced in a study of T cell changes during pregnancy in multiple sclerosis. This table comes from immunoSEQ multiplex PCR, and its TCRdb copy is limited to in-frame clones, with some not included. The profile covers around 51,000 clones, with 93% appearing a single time and about 2% taken by the ten largest. The input for sequencing was peripheral blood, taken in the second trimester of pregnancy. These receptors were taken from a female donor with multiple sclerosis, enrolled in a pregnancy study.

This chain joins TRBV7-2 and TRBJ1-1; TRBD1 is a possible D gene (5 bases). Trimming took off 2 bases at V and 1 base at J, with 5 bases between the two ends. Per the germline V gene, CDR1 is SGHTA and CDR2 is FQGNSA. The CDR3 runs to 13 residues. The CDR3 DNA reads as TGTGCCAGCAGCTTACAGGGGAACACTGAAGCTTTCTTT. The encoded protein is CASSLQGNTEAFF. Together with reference TRBV7-2 and TRBJ1-1, the CDR3 gives the full variable domain: GAGVSQSPSNKVTEKGKDVELRCDPISGHTALYWYRQSLGQGLEFLIYFQGNSAPDKSGLPSDRFSAERTGGSVSTLTIQRTQQEDSAVYLCASSLQGNTEAFFGQGTRLTVV.

This clone was seen just once. The genes are TRBV6-5 and TRBJ2-1; 11 bases line up with TRBD2. CDR1 MNHEY and CDR2 SVGAGI come from the germline V gene. The CDR3 runs to 15 residues. V lost 6 bases, J lost 4 bases, and 5 bases stayed unmatched. Written as DNA, the CDR3 is TGTGCCAGCAGGCATCGACTAGCGGGGTACAATGAGCAGTTCTTC. As protein: CASRHRLAGYNEQFF.

CDR3 amino acids: CASSFGSGSAGANVLTF. In DNA form, the CDR3 reads TGTGCCAGCAGTTTTGGCTCCGGGTCGGCCGGGGCCAACGTCCTGACTTTC. The chain recombines TRBV28 with TRBJ2-6; D remains unclear. CDR3 length: 17 amino acids. CDR1 and CDR2 from the germline V gene are MDHEN and SYDVKM. V lost 3 bases, J lost 4 bases, and 16 bases lay in between.

This clone was picked up one time. V usage is TRBV18 and J usage is TRBJ2-1; D might be TRBD2 (6 bases). The CDR3 loop spans 14 amino acids. The ends were cut back, 6 bases at V and 6 bases at J, with 15 bases in the middle. In germline, CDR1 is KGHSH, CDR2 LQKENI. CDR3 sequence reads: CASSPRREINEQFF. DNA for the CDR3: TGTGCCAGCTCCCCGCGGAGGGAGATCAATGAGCAGTTCTTC.

This clone was observed once. The V call is TRBV7-9, the J call TRBJ2-7; the match to TRBD1 covers 7 bases. J lost 2 bases, V lost 2 bases, and 12 bases had no gene match. The CDR3 runs to 17 residues. Germline CDR1 and CDR2: SEHNR and FQNEAQ (reference sequence). Here the CDR3 DNA reads TGTGCCAGCAGCTTACCGCTGGGGGACAGACGGCCCTACGAGCAGTACTTC. Protein sequence: CASSLPLGDRRPYEQYF.

The V and J genes are TRBV6-6 and TRBJ2-5; D may be TRBD2 (6 bases). From germline, CDR1 is MNHNY and CDR2 SVGAGI (reference sequence). The V end was cut by 6 bases, the J end by 4 bases, with 9 bases between. The CDR3 consists of 12 residues. CDR3 in DNA: TGTGCCAGCAGCCTAGCGTCAGAGACCCAGTACTTC. Its protein product is CASSLASETQYF.

The chain carries TRBV9 and TRBJ2-1, with 10 bases aligning to TRBD1. The CDR3 is 15 amino acids. The germline V gene encodes CDR1 SGDLS and CDR2 YYNGEE. Losses at the gene ends were 4 bases for V and 5 bases for J; bases not matched to a gene: 6. CDR3 loop: CASSNRDRGNNEQFF. In nucleotides, the CDR3 is TGTGCCAGCAGCAACAGGGACAGGGGAAACAATGAGCAGTTCTTC.

This clone was seen a single time. The chain combines TRBV6-5 with TRBJ2-2, with D hard to call. The germline gives CDR1 MNHEY, CDR2 SVGAGI. The CDR3 loop spans 15 amino acids. V lost 6 bases to trimming and J lost 1 base, with 12 bases between them. CDR3 sequence (DNA): TGTGCCAGCAGCTTTTGGCTAGGGAACACCGGGGAGCTGTTTTTT. This encodes CASSFWLGNTGELFF.

Turning to this clone: One end of the junction is discordant with germline, which a read error may explain. The V and J genes are TRBV7-7 and TRBJ2-5; TRBD1 aligns across 7 bases. CDR1 is SSHAT and CDR2 is FNYEAQ in the germline V gene (reference sequence). CDR3 length: 14 residues. This CDR3 reads CASSLDRDGETQYF. CDR3 sequence (DNA): TGTGCTAGCAGCTTAGACAGGGATGGAGAGACCCAGTACTTC.

The chain is built from TRBV18 and TRBJ2-7; 10 bases fit TRBD2. The germline V gene encodes CDR1 KGHSH and CDR2 LQKENI. V trimming: 5 bases; J trimming: 6 bases; junction bases outside the gene matches: 7. This CDR3 has 14 residues. CDR3 sequence: CASSGASGRLEQYF. CDR3 sequence (DNA): TGTGCCAGCTCAGGGGCTAGCGGGAGACTCGAGCAGTACTTC.

With regard to this clone: The junction shows a germline mismatch at one end, possibly a read error. The V and J genes are TRBV7-7 and TRBJ2-5; 13 nucleotides match TRBD2. This CDR3 contains 15 residues. From germline, CDR1 is SSHAT and CDR2 FNYEAQ (reference sequence). The CDR3 loop reads CASSPTSGREETQYF. CDR3 coding DNA: TGTGCTAGCAGCCCAACTAGCGGGAGGGAAGAGACCCAGTACTTC.

The chain joins TRBV7-6 to TRBJ2-2; TRBD1 is a possible D gene (6 bases). CDR1 SGHVS and CDR2 FNYEAQ come from the germline V gene. This CDR3 has 17 amino acids. The V end was cut by 1 base, the J end by 6 bases, with 18 bases between. This chain's CDR3 is CASSLDRVSRDAGELFF. DNA of the CDR3: TGTGCCAGCAGCTTAGACAGGGTCAGTCGGGACGCCGGGGAGCTGTTTTTT.

The rearrangement joins TRBV6-5 to TRBJ1-1; D gene unclear. CDR1 MNHEY and CDR2 SVGAGI come from the germline V gene. The ends were cut back, 3 bases at V and 0 bases at J, with 11 bases in the middle. The CDR3 is 15 residues long. As DNA, the CDR3 is TGTGCCAGCAGTTATGCGTCAAGTATGAACACTGAAGCTTTCTTT. Its protein is CASSYASSMNTEAFF.

This clone was detected only once. V gene TRBV27 combines with J gene TRBJ2-1; TRBD2 matches 8 bases. The junction had 10 bases not matched to a gene; V was cut back by 3 bases and J by 3 bases. The CDR3 runs 17 residues. Per the germline V gene, CDR1 is MNHEY and CDR2 is SMNVEV (reference sequence). CDR3 loop: CASSFLTAGGIYNEQFF. The CDR3 nucleotides read TGTGCCAGCAGTTTCCTCACCGCGGGAGGAATCTACAATGAGCAGTTCTTC.

The chain combines TRBV4-2 with TRBJ2-3; a possible D gene is TRBD1 (6 bases). Germline loops: CDR1 LGHNA, CDR2 YNFKEQ. This CDR3 region has 14 residues. The V end lost 4 bases, the J end lost 3 bases, and 11 bases lay between the germline ends. CDR3 DNA sequence: TGTGCCAGCAGCCCAACACAGGGTACAGATACGCAGTATTTT. This gives the protein CASSPTQGTDTQYF.

The chain employs TRBV27 and TRBJ2-1; 11 positions agree with TRBD2. The ends lost 5 bases at V and 4 bases at J; junction bases unmatched: 7. The CDR3 contains 16 residues. The V gene's germline CDR1 is MNHEY and CDR2 SMNVEV (reference sequence). CDR3 sequence (DNA): TGTGCCAGCAGTCCCGGGACTAGCGGAGGGTACAATGAGCAGTTCTTC. Its translation: CASSPGTSGGYNEQFF.

There are a few counts of this clone. J is TRBJ2-2 and V is TRBV2, with TRBD2 matching 9 bases. CDR3 length: 16 amino acids. Losses at the gene ends were 6 bases for V and 5 bases for J; bases not matched to a gene: 10. Looked up from germline, CDR1 is SNHLY and CDR2 is FYNNEI. The CDR3: CASRRGGTSRTGELFF. CDR3 DNA: TGTGCCAGCAGGAGGGGGGGGACTAGCCGAACCGGGGAGCTGTTTTTT.

The chain recombines TRBV27 with TRBJ2-2; 8 positions match TRBD2. V was pared by 2 bases and J by 1 base, with 6 bases of the junction left unmatched. In germline, CDR1 is MNHEY, CDR2 SMNVEV (reference sequence). This CDR3 is 17 amino acids long. The DNA for the CDR3 is TGTGCCAGCAGTTTACGTAGCGGGATAAGGAACACCGGGGAGCTGTTTTTT. Protein product: CASSLRSGIRNTGELFF.

As regards this clone: Different DNA sequences within this sample yield the same CDR3. The CDR3 DNA reads as TGTGCCAGCAGCCCCGATGGGAGTAACTATGGCTACACCTTC. Translated, it gives CASSPDGSNYGYTF. The V gene is TRBV7-2, the J gene TRBJ1-2; D remains ambiguous. V lost 5 bases and J lost 1, with 11 bases in between. CDR3 length: 14 amino acids. Germline assignment: CDR1 SGHTA and CDR2 FQGNSA.

The rearrangement uses TRBV7-8 and TRBJ2-7, with TRBD1 matching 9 bases. Germline trimming cut 5 bases from V and 6 bases from J; bases unmatched to any gene: 11. The CDR3 spans 15 residues. The germline gives CDR1 SGHVS, CDR2 FQNEAQ. The CDR3 sequence is CASSIRTGDGGEQYF. CDR3 coding DNA: TGTGCCAGCAGCATCAGGACAGGGGATGGGGGCGAGCAGTACTTC.

This rearrangement joins TRBV10-1 to TRBJ1-5; 7 bases are a match to TRBD1. Trimming cost V 4 bases and J 2 bases; bases outside gene matches: 2. In germline, CDR1 is WNHNN, CDR2 SYGVQD (reference sequence). The CDR3 loop spans 14 amino acids. The CDR3 nucleotides are TGCGCCAGCAGTGCGACAGGGTGCAATCAGCCCCAGCATTTT. Protein sequence: CASSATGCNQPQHF.

J is TRBJ1-2 and V is TRBV5-1; 7 bases match TRBD1. CDR1 SGHRS and CDR2 YFSETQ come from the germline V gene. The CDR3 is 15 amino acids. V trimming: 4 bases; J trimming: 0 bases; junction bases outside the gene matches: 6. The CDR3 sequence is CASSPTGTANYGYTF. CDR3 nucleotides: TGCGCCAGCAGCCCCACAGGGACAGCTAACTATGGCTACACCTTC.

The rearrangement links TRBV7-6 to TRBJ2-1; 9 nucleotides align to TRBD2. The V and J ends lost 1 base and 9 bases, in that order; junction bases with no gene match: 1. The V gene's germline CDR1 is SGHVS and CDR2 FNYEAQ. The CDR3 covers 13 residues. The CDR3 DNA reads as TGTGCCAGCAGCTTAGATAGCGGGAGTGAGCAGTTCTTC. It translates to CASSLDSGSEQFF.

CDR3 in amino acids: CASSSGQRGGYTF. In DNA, the CDR3 is TGTGCCAGCAGTTCGGGACAACGAGGTGGCTACACCTTC. V and J are TRBV6-5 and TRBJ1-2; a weak D match, TRBD1 (6 bases). The CDR3 is 13 amino acids. CDR1 MNHEY and CDR2 SVGAGI come from the germline V gene. The V end was cut by 4 bases, the J end by 7 bases, with 13 bases between.

This clone was seen only a few times. This chain connects TRBV7-9 to TRBJ1-1; D possibly corresponds to TRBD1 (5 bases). The V end lost 6 bases, the J end lost 10 bases, and 18 bases lay between the germline ends. The CDR3 extends over 13 amino acids. The germline gives CDR1 SEHNR, CDR2 FQNEAQ (reference sequence). The CDR3: CASSSGGTGGAFF. As DNA, the CDR3 is TGTGCCAGCAGTAGTGGAGGGACGGGGGGAGCTTTCTTT.

This clone appeared a single time. This rearrangement joins TRBV7-2 to TRBJ2-3; D remains ambiguous. V lost 0 bases and J lost 0, with 7 bases in between. Looked up from germline, CDR1 is SGHTA and CDR2 is FQGNSA. The CDR3 covers 15 residues. The CDR3: CASSLALVSTDTQYF. The CDR3 DNA is TGTGCCAGCAGCTTAGCGCTAGTAAGCACAGATACGCAGTATTTT.

This sequence joins TRBV10-3 and TRBJ2-3, with TRBD2 matching 9 bases. Germline trimming cut 0 bases from V and 5 bases from J; bases unmatched to any gene: 6. This CDR3 contains 16 residues. The germline V gene has CDR1 ENHRY and CDR2 SYGVKD. CDR3 loop: CAISESPAGGIDTQYF. The DNA of the CDR3 is TGTGCCATCAGTGAGTCCCCAGCGGGAGGAATAGATACGCAGTATTTT.

This sequence joins TRBV7-3 and TRBJ2-1, with 14 nucleotides matching TRBD2. The ends lost 5 bases at V and 9 bases at J; junction bases unmatched: 15. The germline gives CDR1 SGHTA, CDR2 FQGTGA. This CDR3 has 18 residues. The CDR3 sequence: CASSRTGTSGSLVGEQFF. The CDR3 region has the DNA TGTGCCAGCAGCCGTACCGGGACTAGCGGGAGTTTAGTCGGTGAGCAGTTCTTC.

This clone is judged medium-sized (0.01 to 0.1%). The chain is built from TRBV15 and TRBJ2-1; a weak D match, TRBD2 (5 bases). The germline V and J ends were trimmed by 0 bases and 6 bases, with 18 bases remaining between them. CDR1 is LNHNV and CDR2 is YYDKDF in the germline V gene (reference sequence). The CDR3 covers 17 residues. The CDR3 nucleotides are TGTGCCACCAGCAGAGACCCGGAGGTGACTTGGGGCAATGAGCAGTTCTTC. Amino acid sequence: CATSRDPEVTWGNEQFF. Based on the CDR3 plus reference TRBV15 and TRBJ2-1, the full variable domain is DAMVIQNPRYQVTQFGKPVTLSCSQTLNHNVMYWYQQKSSQAPKLLFHYYDKDFNNEADTPDNFQSRRPNTSFCFLDIRSPGLGDTAMYLCATSRDPEVTWGNEQFFGPGTRLTVL.

The chain is built from TRBV5-4 and TRBJ1-2, with a possible D match to TRBD1 (5 bases). V dropped 3 bases and J dropped 0 bases, with 15 bases sitting between them. The length of the CDR3 is 16 residues. Germline V CDR1 and CDR2: SGHNT, YYREEE (reference sequence). CDR3 sequence (DNA): TGTGCCAGCAGCTCGGGGGGTCGGGCTACTAACTATGGCTACACCTTC. Its protein is CASSSGGRATNYGYTF.